This T cell receptor beta chain was obtained from a study of shared clonotypes between healthy human individuals. This clone was found once. What it binds is not known. Study-level findings and limits: Generally, naive subsets came out with larger estimated richness than memory subsets. Expectations were that clonotype sharing among donors would be affected by sequencing depth. Generation probabilities of non-shared clonotypes were lower (relative to those shared by all four donors). Among several donors, roughly 5% of naive CD4 clonotypes were found in common.

Naive-designated CD8 cells lacked CD45RO, were positively enriched for CCR7, and omitted terminally differentiated effector memory CD45RA+ cells. Trimming left V 7 bases short and J 5 bases short, with 13 bases between. The CDR3 length is 12 residues. Per germline, CDR1 SGHDT and CDR2 YYEEEE. Profiled with immunoSEQ multiplex PCR; TCRdb holds only in-frame clones, not every one. The table has about 1,800,000 clones, approximately 95% seen once. Sequenced: naive CD8+ T cells sorted from blood. The chain joins TRBV5-6 to TRBJ2-7; D gene ambiguous. This receptor was obtained from a man between 18 and 29 years old in good health. CDR3 DNA: TGTGCCAGCCGAGATCGAGGCCACGAGCAGTACTTC. Its protein is CASRDRGHEQYF.